This TCR beta chain appears in the sequencing data of a study of shared clonotypes between healthy human individuals. Naive CD8 cells were CD45RO-negative, positively selected for CCR7, excluding terminally differentiated effector memory CD45RA+ cells. The method was immunoSEQ multiplex PCR; TCRdb's version includes in-frame clones alone and lacks a portion of them. The sample shows more than 2 million clones, about 95% of them seen only once. V lost 0 bases, J lost 1 base, and 7 bases lay in between. Germline V gene sequence: CDR1 MGHRA, CDR2 YSYEKL. The CDR3 sequence is 15 residues long. About this clone: The sample has other DNA sequences that encode this CDR3 too.

The sample comprised naive CD8+ T cells sorted from blood. The V gene is TRBV4-1, the J gene TRBJ2-1; D unresolved. The receptor was derived from a man between 18 and 29 years old in good health. This CDR3 reads CASSQDSASYNEQFF. Here the CDR3 DNA reads TGCGCCAGCAGCCAAGATTCGGCGTCCTACAATGAGCAGTTCTTC.